A single sample gave rise to the 28 T cell receptor beta chains below, sequenced in a study of T-cell memory formation after mild COVID-19. TCRdb processed the 5' RACE reads anew with MiXCR; each CDR3 protein has one entry. This sample has a few hundred thousand distinct CDR3 sequences, with 20% to 25% found just once. What was sequenced was PBMCs or a T cell subset sorted from them (not recorded which). The receptors originated from an adult woman who had mild COVID-19 (a few samples of this study predate the infection). Cell type and time point are not known.

V usage is TRBV3-1 and J usage is TRBJ2-4; possibly TRBD2 for D (6 bases). Per germline, CDR1 LGHDT and CDR2 YNNKEL (reference sequence). The CDR3 runs to 15 residues. Between the trimmed V and J ends, which lost 1 base and 7 bases, there was a span of 14 bases. The chain's CDR3 is CASSQVEGRGNIQYF. The CDR3 DNA reads as TGTGCCAGCAGCCAAGTCGAAGGACGGGGGAACATTCAGTACTTC.

The chain recombines TRBV7-3 with TRBJ2-3; D is possibly TRBD2 (5 bases). The V end lost 2 bases, the J end lost 10 bases, and 13 bases lay between the germline ends. Looked up from germline, CDR1 is SGHTA and CDR2 is FQGTGA. The CDR3 spans 13 residues. The CDR3 bases are TGTGCCAGCAGCTTACCACCCTCCGGGGCGCAGTATTTT. Protein sequence: CASSLPPSGAQYF.

This chain uses TRBV19 with TRBJ1-2; 9 bases map to TRBD1. Germline V gene lookup returns CDR1 LNHDA and CDR2 SQIVND (reference sequence). Trimming removed 3 bases from V and 8 bases from J; junction bases left unmatched: 10. The CDR3 spans 15 residues. CDR3 sequence reads: CASSITFWDRVGYTF. In nucleotides, the CDR3 is TGTGCCAGTAGTATTACATTTTGGGACAGGGTCGGCTACACCTTC.

The chain links TRBV18 to TRBJ2-5; D unresolved. Trimming stripped 6 bases from V and 4 bases from J, with 15 bases between. The CDR3 has 14 amino acids. The germline gives CDR1 KGHSH, CDR2 LQKENI. CDR3 nucleotide sequence: TGTGCCAGCTCCCAAAACTCCGGACGAGAGACCCAGTACTTC. Translating gives CASSQNSGRETQYF.

This clonotype came up a few times. V and J are TRBV12-3 or TRBV12-4 and TRBJ2-7; 8 positions agree with TRBD1. After removal of 5 bases from V and 3 bases from J, the junction contained 3 bases not matched to a gene. The CDR3 sequence is 13 residues long. The chain's CDR3 is CASSNTGGYEQYF. DNA of the CDR3: TGTGCCAGCAGTAATACAGGGGGCTACGAGCAGTACTTC.

The chain joins TRBV6-6 to TRBJ1-1, with D possibly TRBD1 on 5 matching bases. This CDR3 is 16 amino acids long. In germline, CDR1 is MNHNY, CDR2 SVGAGI (reference sequence). V was shortened by 5 bases and J by 0 bases, with 16 bases between the two germline ends. The CDR3 DNA sequence: TGTGCCAGCAGTCTCACCGGGACCTACATGAACACTGAAGCTTTCTTT. Protein: CASSLTGTYMNTEAFF.

This chain's CDR3 is CATSRVGGEQYF. Written as DNA, the CDR3 is TGTGCCACCAGCAGAGTTGGAGGCGAGCAGTACTTC. This chain joins TRBV15 and TRBJ2-7; TRBD2 might be the D (5 bases). The CDR3 is 12 amino acids. The germline gives CDR1 LNHNV, CDR2 YYDKDF (reference sequence). V was pared by 1 base and J by 6 bases, with 7 bases between.

The chain joins TRBV4-3 to TRBJ1-1, with 10 nucleotides matching TRBD1. Germline V CDR1 and CDR2: LGHNA, YSLEER. With 2 bases clipped from V and 8 bases from J, the junction kept 11 bases outside the gene matches. The CDR3 covers 16 residues. CDR3 nucleotide sequence: TGCGCCAGCAGCCAATATCGGACAGGGGGTGAATCGGAAGCTTTCTTT. It codes for CASSQYRTGGESEAFF.

V usage is TRBV6-5 and J usage is TRBJ2-7, with TRBD1 matching 9 bases. This CDR3 has 17 residues. V shed 0 bases and J 2 bases; nucleotides not matched to a gene: 8. The germline V gene has CDR1 MNHEY and CDR2 SVGAGI. CDR3 sequence: CASSYSISGDRAYEQYF. CDR3 DNA: TGTGCCAGCAGTTACTCGATAAGCGGGGACAGGGCCTACGAGCAGTACTTC.

This chain links TRBV7-6 with TRBJ2-3, with D hard to call. Trimming left V 5 bases short and J 4 bases short, with 10 bases between. Germline V gene sequence: CDR1 SGHVS, CDR2 FNYEAQ. The CDR3 covers 13 residues. Here the CDR3 reads CASSQTPPDTQYF. CDR3 nucleotides: TGTGCCAGCAGCCAGACACCCCCAGATACGCAGTATTTT. Full variable domain (remainder filled in from reference TRBV7-6 and TRBJ2-3): GAGVSQSPRYKVTKRGQDVALRCDPISGHVSLYWYRQALGQGPEFLTYFNYEAQQDKSGLPNDRFSAERPEGSISTLTIQRTEQRDSAMYRCASSQTPPDTQYFGPGTRLTVL.

This clonotype was seen repeatedly, ten times or more. This chain joins TRBV12-3 or TRBV12-4 and TRBJ1-1, with unresolved D. The CDR3 covers 13 residues. V gave up 7 bases and J gave up 2 bases, with 11 bases separating them. CDR3 residues: CASTLDPNTEAFF. The CDR3 bases are TGTGCCAGCACCTTGGACCCTAACACTGAAGCTTTCTTT.

The genes are TRBV30 and TRBJ2-5; D call uncertain. The germline V gene encodes CDR1 GTSNPN and CDR2 SVGIG (reference sequence). The CDR3 runs 13 residues. With 6 bases removed from V and 4 bases from J, the gap between germline ends came to 15 bases. In DNA form, the CDR3 reads TGTGCCTGTAGCAGCCGGACGCGAGAGACCCAGTACTTC. Amino acid sequence: CACSSRTRETQYF. The full variable domain, rest sourced from reference TRBV30 and TRBJ2-5, is SQTIHQWPATLVQPVGSPLSLECTVEGTSNPNLYWYRQAAGRGLQLLFYSVGIGQISSEVPQNLSASRPQDRQFILSSKKLLLSDSGFYLCACSSRTRETQYFGPGTRLLVL.

Only a few counts were recorded for this clonotype. V usage is TRBV6-5 and J usage is TRBJ2-3; D possibly uses TRBD1 or TRBD2 (5 bases each). This CDR3 has 14 amino acids. The germline CDR1 and CDR2 sequences are MNHEY and SVGAGI. The V gene lost 6 bases and the J gene lost 0 bases, with 10 bases spanning the gap. The CDR3 loop is CASRYRDSTDTQYF. The CDR3 region has the DNA TGTGCCAGCAGATACCGGGACAGCACAGATACGCAGTATTTT.

Only a few counts were recorded for this clonotype. The chain has TRBV6-1 and TRBJ1-6, with D perhaps matching TRBD1 (5 bases). Trimming cost V 2 bases and J 6 bases, with 11 bases left between them. The CDR3 totals 15 residues. Germline CDR1 is MNHNS and CDR2 is SASEGT. CDR3 sequence (DNA): TGTGCCAGCAGTGAACAGGGATTGGGTAATTCACCCCTCCACTTT. It translates to CASSEQGLGNSPLHF.

The chain recombines TRBV18 with TRBJ2-6; D unresolved. This CDR3 is 15 amino acids long. V was trimmed by 2 bases and J by 0 bases, leaving 5 bases between them. Germline V lookup: CDR1 KGHSH, CDR2 LQKENI. CDR3 sequence reads: CASSPALSGANVLTF. Here the CDR3 DNA reads TGTGCCAGCTCACCAGCCCTCTCTGGGGCCAACGTCCTGACTTTC.

A few counts support this clonotype. The chain carries TRBV14 and TRBJ2-1; D not resolved. The ends were cut back, 3 bases at V and 9 bases at J, with 12 bases in the middle. The CDR3 covers 13 residues. The germline gives CDR1 SGHDN, CDR2 FVKESK. Here the CDR3 DNA reads TGTGCCAGCAGCCAGGCCCTCAGGACTGAGCAGTTCTTC. This encodes CASSQALRTEQFF. Full variable domain (missing parts from reference TRBV14 and TRBJ2-1): EAGVTQFPSHSVIEKGQTVTLRCDPISGHDNLYWYRRVMGKEIKFLLHFVKESKQDESGMPNNRFLAERTGGTYSTLKVQPAELEDSGVYFCASSQALRTEQFFGPGTRLTVL.

The rearrangement uses TRBV4-3 and TRBJ1-2; D possibly corresponds to TRBD1 (5 bases). This CDR3 has 14 residues. CDR1 and CDR2 from the germline V gene are LGHNA and YSLEER. V shed 5 bases and J shed 11 bases, with 21 bases lying between them. CDR3 coding DNA: TGCGCCAGCAGCTCAACAGGCTACAATCTCCCTTACACCTTC. It codes for CASSSTGYNLPYTF.

This clonotype was observed a few times. The chain couples TRBV6-6 to TRBJ1-1, with 7 nucleotides matching TRBD1. In germline, CDR1 is MNHNY, CDR2 SVGAGI (reference sequence). The V gene end was trimmed by 10 bases and the J gene end by 6 bases; junction bases not matched to a gene: 17. CDR3 length: 15 amino acids. As DNA, the CDR3 is TGTGCCACCCACGCCATGACAGGGTCCAGGTCTGAAGCTTTCTTT. Translated: CATHAMTGSRSEAFF.

The rearrangement links TRBV24-1 to TRBJ2-1, with 7 bases fitting TRBD2. CDR1 is KGHDR and CDR2 is SFDVKD in the germline V gene. The V gene end was trimmed by 3 bases and the J gene end by 14 bases; junction bases not matched to a gene: 6. The CDR3 sequence is 12 residues long. The CDR3 coding sequence is TGTGCCACCAGTGATCCCGGAGGGAGGGAGTTCTTC. It specifies CATSDPGGREFF.

This clonotype turned up a few times. The CDR3 DNA follows: TGTGCCAGCAGCCCCCGACAGCCTAGGCAGTACTTC. It specifies CASSPRQPRQYF. This sequence joins TRBV4-2 and TRBJ2-7, with D possibly TRBD1 on 5 matching bases. The V gene's germline CDR1 is LGHNA and CDR2 YNFKEQ. The V and J ends lost 4 bases and 9 bases respectively, with 13 bases between them. The CDR3 is 12 amino acids.

CDR3 coding DNA: TGCGCCAGCAGCCAAGTCTCTGTGACCTACGAGCAGTACTTC. Protein sequence: CASSQVSVTYEQYF. The chain carries TRBV4-1 and TRBJ2-7; D unclear. Per germline, CDR1 MGHRA and CDR2 YSYEKL. V was pared by 1 base and J by 2 bases, with 9 bases between. CDR3 size: 14 residues.

The rearrangement uses TRBV7-9 and TRBJ2-7, with TRBD2 identical over 9 bases. The ends lost 5 bases at V and 7 bases at J; junction bases unmatched: 12. The CDR3 is 15 amino acids. Germline-derived CDR1 and CDR2 are SEHNR and FQNEAQ (reference sequence). Here the CDR3 DNA reads TGTGCCAGCAGCCACGCACTGACTAGCGGACGGGAGCAGTACTTC. Its protein is CASSHALTSGREQYF.

This rearrangement joins TRBV5-6 to TRBJ2-2; D is ambiguous. V lost 4 bases, J lost 3 bases, and 10 bases lay in between. Germline-derived CDR1 and CDR2 are SGHDT and YYEEEE. This CDR3 comprises 14 residues. Here the CDR3 DNA reads TGTGCCAGCAGCGCCTCGCCGGACACCGGGGAGCTGTTTTTT. The encoded protein is CASSASPDTGELFF.

The chain employs TRBV5-1 and TRBJ2-7, with 7 positions matching TRBD2. The CDR3 length is 14 residues. The germline gives CDR1 SGHRS, CDR2 YFSETQ. J was trimmed by 4 bases and V by 4 bases; bases with no gene match: 8. The DNA of the CDR3 is TGCGCCAGCAGCCAAGGGACTACCTCGTACGAGCAGTACTTC. Translated, it gives CASSQGTTSYEQYF.

V is TRBV4-1 and J is TRBJ2-3; D unclear. The V gene lost 3 bases and the J gene lost 10 bases, with 14 bases spanning the gap. The CDR3 consists of 13 residues. Germline loops: CDR1 MGHRA, CDR2 YSYEKL. CDR3 coding DNA: TGCGCCAGCAGCCAGGGCGGTGCGCAGCCGCAGTATTTT. Its translation: CASSQGGAQPQYF.

Only a few counts were recorded for this clonotype. The chain links TRBV6-5 to TRBJ1-2; 10 bases are shared with TRBD1. This CDR3 contains 14 residues. CDR1 and CDR2 (germline): MNHEY, SVGAGI. The V gene end was trimmed by 6 bases and the J gene end by 6 bases; junction bases not matched to a gene: 7. The CDR3 DNA follows: TGTGCCAGCAGACCCGGGACAGGGGATGATGGCTACACCTTC. Protein: CASRPGTGDDGYTF.

This clonotype was seen more than once but under ten times. This chain uses TRBV9 with TRBJ2-7, with 8 positions matching TRBD1. There are 13 residues in the CDR3. From germline, CDR1 is SGDLS and CDR2 YYNGEE. V gave up 0 bases and J gave up 6 bases; unmatched junction bases: 2. The CDR3 spells CASSVGQGSEQYF. CDR3 DNA sequence: TGTGCCAGCAGCGTAGGACAGGGGAGCGAGCAGTACTTC.

This clonotype was found a few times. The rearrangement joins TRBV5-1 to TRBJ2-3; D possibly uses TRBD1 or TRBD2 (5 bases each). The ends were cut back, 3 bases at V and 2 bases at J, with 16 bases in the middle. The CDR3 is made up of 16 amino acids. CDR1 is SGHRS, CDR2 YFSETQ, per germline. This CDR3 reads CASSSPGTALTDTQYF. The CDR3 DNA follows: TGCGCCAGCAGCTCGCCCGGGACGGCCCTCACAGATACGCAGTATTTT.